The source of this T cell receptor (beta chain) is a study of T cells expressing NK-cell markers. Study-level background: Source material for TCR beta repertoires consisted of sorted CD3+CD56+NKG2C+, CD3+CD56+NKG2C- and CD3+CD56-NKG2C+ T cells. Seven of the eight sequenced donors were HCMV-seropositive; one was seronegative.

With the 5' RACE reads reprocessed, TCRdb shows one record per CDR3 protein and no DNA. Its table records some 600,000 distinct CDR3 sequences. The CDR3 spans 12 residues. Germline CDR1 SQVTM, CDR2 ANQGSEA. Regarding this clonotype: Its specificity is not known.

The study, taken as a whole, reports: Dominance of the CD3+CD56-NKG2C+ fraction by these clonotypes also held in four donors.

This chain uses TRBV29-1 with TRBJ2-5; the D call of TRBD2 rests on TCRdb alone, since no DNA is present to check it. This receptor was taken from a man between 18 and 29 years old in good health. The sequencing sample was made of blood T cells: a sorted CD56 or NKG2C T cell subset, CD4+ or CD8+ T cells, or bulk PBMC T cells (not recorded which). The CDR3 loop is CSVDVARGTQYF.